This TCR beta chain was obtained from a study of regulatory T cells in long-lasting Graves disease. Time point noted: newly diagnosed GD, antithyroid drugs for less than 3 months. PBMC-derived RNA was used for the TCR library. Arm-PCR with iRepertoire HTBI primers amplified the CDR3 regions for these TCR beta libraries. TCRdb re-called the multiplex PCR reads through MiXCR, storing one row per CDR3 protein. The data contain 400,000 to 500,000 distinct CDR3 sequences, approximately 16% of them singletons. This clonotype was counted ten times or more. The CDR3 is 16 residues long. V trimming: 5 bases; J trimming: 3 bases; junction bases outside the gene matches: 9. Germline V gene sequence: CDR1 SGHAT, CDR2 FQNNGV. Another study also made use of these data, one on T cells in Graves' hyperthyroidism and ophthalmopathy. Per that paper: Hyperthyroidism, newly diagnosed and lasting under 2 months, affected patients aged 18 to 65. In making diagnoses, clinical symptoms, serum thyroxine and TRAb, thyroid ultrasound and orbital computed tomography were all used.

The receptor comes from a woman in her thirties or forties with Graves disease. The chain links TRBV11-2 to TRBJ2-3, with 9 bases fitting TRBD2. This specimen consisted of peripheral blood mononuclear cells (PBMCs), obtained at new diagnosis, from a patient treated with antithyroid drugs. DNA of the CDR3: TGTGCCAGCAGCCAAGGGGAGAGCGGGAGGACAGATACGCAGTATTTT. This sequence encodes CASSQGESGRTDTQYF.